The entry below gives a single TCR beta chain sequence along with its context. This clone was seen once. Its antigen is currently not known. Base qualities are not recorded, but no much larger clone differs from it by a single base. Each collaborating institution followed its own protocols to collect whole blood in K2EDTA tubes. Collaborator samples were shipped for TCRbeta analysis as frozen whole blood, isolated PBMCs, or DNA extracted from either sample type. V was cut back by 8 bases and J by 0 bases, leaving a gap of 8 bases between them. The CDR3 holds 13 amino acids from the cysteine to the phenylalanine. Of all the DNA, just the CDR3 is kept, 39 bases in frame from base 1. The CDR1 and CDR2 encoded by the germline V gene are MDHEN and SYDVKM. TCRbeta CDR3 regions were amplified from genomic DNA using the immunoSEQ Assay, a bias-controlled multiplex PCR. The published analysis was carried out like this. Within the assay, amplification of reference gene primers was used to estimate how many nucleated cells each sample contained. To quantify the absolute abundance of each unique TCRbeta CDR3 rearrangement, sequence reads were collapsed and filtered. For each sample, productive Simpson clonality was calculated as the square root of Simpson's diversity index over productive rearrangements. Entries here come from immuneACCESS through TCRdb and include only in-frame sequences with V and J called. Some clones fail to appear in such tables; in the studies checked, an unresolved V gene covers under half of the shortfall, and the cause of the remainder is unknown. The V and J calls and the clone size are those of that table, but D and trimming were determined from the DNA. Here the sample has roughly 150,000 clones; roughly four fifths occur a single time. The ten largest clones capture roughly 11% of the sample.

This sample is drawn from a study of blood T cell repertoires in COVID-19 (dated by TCRdb to about 2020). About the study as a whole: Samples covering the acute and convalescent phases of COVID-19 were provided by collaborators in the United States, Italy and Spain. The material from the prospective study consisted of cDNA or gDNA derived from T cells, B-cell-depleted T cells, or PBMCs. Deeply sampled blood TCRbeta repertoires from subjects exposed to, actively infected with, or recovered from COVID-19 were included in the dataset. The repertoires were released in a freely available public database meant as a resource for research on the immune response to SARS-CoV-2. The samples were drawn from two sources: the first 160 participants of the ongoing ImmuneRACE study, and over 1,000 subjects contributed by 6 global collaborators. Sample metadata almost always included a de-identified subject ID, COVID-19 status, age in years and sex. HLA class I and class II types, where available, came from metadata supplied by the sample provider rather than from assay-based typing. What the research found in general, with its limitations: The amount of clinical and demographic metadata varied by source and participant and was provided uncurated.

The chain was built from TRBV28 and TRBJ1-3; the D gene is not confidently resolved. The sequencing sample was made of peripheral blood. This TCR was recovered from a man in his 70s with active or convalescent COVID-19. The CDR3 corresponds to CASGRDSGNTIYF. The sequenced DNA is TGTGCCAGCGGGAGGGACTCTGGAAACACCATATATTTT.